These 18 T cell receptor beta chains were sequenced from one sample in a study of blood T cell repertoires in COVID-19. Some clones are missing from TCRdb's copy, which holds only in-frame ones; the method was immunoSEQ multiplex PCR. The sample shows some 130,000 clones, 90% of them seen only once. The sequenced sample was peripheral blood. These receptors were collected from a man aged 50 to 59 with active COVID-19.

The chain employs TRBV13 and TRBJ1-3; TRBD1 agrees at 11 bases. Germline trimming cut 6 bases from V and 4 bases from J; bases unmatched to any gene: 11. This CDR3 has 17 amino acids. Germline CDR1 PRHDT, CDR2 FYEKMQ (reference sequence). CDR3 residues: CASRRTPGQGGGNTIYF. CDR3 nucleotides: TGTGCCAGCAGACGAACTCCGGGACAGGGGGGAGGAAACACCATATATTTT.

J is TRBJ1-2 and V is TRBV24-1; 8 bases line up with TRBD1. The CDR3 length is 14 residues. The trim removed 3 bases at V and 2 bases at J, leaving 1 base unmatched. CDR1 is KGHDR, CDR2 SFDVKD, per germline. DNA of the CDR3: TGTGCCACCAGTGATCGGACAGGGAACTATGGCTACACCTTC. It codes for CATSDRTGNYGYTF.

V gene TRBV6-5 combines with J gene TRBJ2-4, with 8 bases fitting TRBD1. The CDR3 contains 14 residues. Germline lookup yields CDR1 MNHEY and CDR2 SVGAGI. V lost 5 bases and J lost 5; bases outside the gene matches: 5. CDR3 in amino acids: CASSPGGDENIQYF. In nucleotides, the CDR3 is TGTGCCAGCAGTCCAGGGGGCGACGAAAACATTCAGTACTTC.

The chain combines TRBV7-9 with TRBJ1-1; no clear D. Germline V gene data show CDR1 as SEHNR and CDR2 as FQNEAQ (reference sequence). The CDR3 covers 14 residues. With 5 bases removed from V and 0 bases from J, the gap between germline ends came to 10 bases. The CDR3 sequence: CASSPMAVNTEAFF. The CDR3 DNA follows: TGTGCCAGCAGCCCCATGGCAGTGAACACTGAAGCTTTCTTT. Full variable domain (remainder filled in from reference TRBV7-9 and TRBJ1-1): DTGVSQNPRHKITKRGQNVTFRCDPISEHNRLYWYRQTLGQGPEFLTYFQNEAQLEKSRLLSDRFSAERPKGSFSTLEIQRTEQGDSAMYLCASSPMAVNTEAFFGQGTRLTVV.

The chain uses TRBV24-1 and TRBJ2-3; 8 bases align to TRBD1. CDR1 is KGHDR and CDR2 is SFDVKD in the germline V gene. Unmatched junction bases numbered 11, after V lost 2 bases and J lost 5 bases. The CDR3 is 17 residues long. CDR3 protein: CATSDSQAGGLGDTQYF. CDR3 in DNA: TGTGCCACCAGTGATTCCCAGGCAGGGGGCTTGGGAGATACGCAGTATTTT.

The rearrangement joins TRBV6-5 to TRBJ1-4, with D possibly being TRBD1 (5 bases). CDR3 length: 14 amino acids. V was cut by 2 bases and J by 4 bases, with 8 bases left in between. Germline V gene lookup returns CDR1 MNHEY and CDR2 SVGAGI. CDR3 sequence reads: CASSYDSVNEKLFF. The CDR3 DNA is TGTGCCAGCAGTTACGACAGCGTTAATGAAAAACTGTTTTTT.

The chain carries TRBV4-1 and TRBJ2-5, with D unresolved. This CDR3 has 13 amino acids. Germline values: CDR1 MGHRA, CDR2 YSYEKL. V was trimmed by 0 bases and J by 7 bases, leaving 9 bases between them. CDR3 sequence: CASSQDIGRTQYF. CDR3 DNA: TGCGCCAGCAGCCAAGACATCGGTAGGACCCAGTACTTC.

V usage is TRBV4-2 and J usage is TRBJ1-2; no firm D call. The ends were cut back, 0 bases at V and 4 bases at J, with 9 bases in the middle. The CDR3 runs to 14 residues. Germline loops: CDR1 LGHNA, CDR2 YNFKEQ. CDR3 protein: CASSQDTVTYGYTF. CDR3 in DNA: TGTGCCAGCAGCCAAGACACAGTGACCTATGGCTACACCTTC.

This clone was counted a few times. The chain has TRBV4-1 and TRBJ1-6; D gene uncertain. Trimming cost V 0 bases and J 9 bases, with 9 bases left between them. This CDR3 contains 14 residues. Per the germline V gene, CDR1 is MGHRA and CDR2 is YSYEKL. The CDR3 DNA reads TGCGCCAGCAGCCAAGAAGGCCGAGGTTCACCCCTCCACTTT. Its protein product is CASSQEGRGSPLHF.

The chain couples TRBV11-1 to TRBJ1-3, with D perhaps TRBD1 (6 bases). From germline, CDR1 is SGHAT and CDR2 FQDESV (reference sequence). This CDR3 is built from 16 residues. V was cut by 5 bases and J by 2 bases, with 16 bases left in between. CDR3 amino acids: CASSDGAGVTGNTIYF. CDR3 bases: TGTGCCAGCAGCGACGGGGCAGGGGTCACTGGAAACACCATATATTTT.

Written as DNA, the CDR3 is TGTGCCAGCAGCCCTCGGGAATCCACTGAAGCTTTCTTT. Translation gives CASSPRESTEAFF. This rearrangement joins TRBV3-1 (or the pseudogene TRBV3-2) to TRBJ1-1, with D hard to call. Trimming removed 4 bases from V and 4 bases from J, with 10 bases in between. Germline values: CDR1 LGHDT, CDR2 YNNKEL (reference sequence). The CDR3 totals 13 residues.

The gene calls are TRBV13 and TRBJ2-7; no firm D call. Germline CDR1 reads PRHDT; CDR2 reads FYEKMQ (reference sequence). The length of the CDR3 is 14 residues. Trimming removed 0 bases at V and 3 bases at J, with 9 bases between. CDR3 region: CASSLGPSYYEQYV. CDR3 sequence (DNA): TGTGCCAGCAGCTTAGGTCCGAGCTACTACGAGCAGTACGTC.

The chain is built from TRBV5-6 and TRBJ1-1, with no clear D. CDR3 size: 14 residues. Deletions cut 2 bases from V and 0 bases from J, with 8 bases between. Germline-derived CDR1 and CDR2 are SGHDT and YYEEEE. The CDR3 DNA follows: TGTGCCAGCAGCTTTCAGGTACTGAACACTGAAGCTTTCTTT. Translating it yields CASSFQVLNTEAFF.

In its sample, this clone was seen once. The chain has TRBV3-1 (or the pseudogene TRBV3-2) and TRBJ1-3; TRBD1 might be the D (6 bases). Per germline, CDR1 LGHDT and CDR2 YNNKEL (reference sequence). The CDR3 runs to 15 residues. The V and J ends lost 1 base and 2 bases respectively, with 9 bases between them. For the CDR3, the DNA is TGTGCCAGCAGCCAAGGGGGGGGGCCTGGAAACACCATATATTTT. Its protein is CASSQGGGPGNTIYF.

The CDR3: CASSLAGGPSTDTQYF. The CDR3 DNA follows: TGTGCCAGTAGCTTAGCGGGAGGGCCTAGCACAGATACGCAGTATTTT. The V gene is TRBV19, the J gene TRBJ2-3; 11 bases are a match to TRBD2. CDR1 and CDR2 from the germline V gene are LNHDA and SQIVND (reference sequence). This CDR3 has 16 amino acids. V gave up 6 bases and J gave up 0 bases; unmatched junction bases: 5.

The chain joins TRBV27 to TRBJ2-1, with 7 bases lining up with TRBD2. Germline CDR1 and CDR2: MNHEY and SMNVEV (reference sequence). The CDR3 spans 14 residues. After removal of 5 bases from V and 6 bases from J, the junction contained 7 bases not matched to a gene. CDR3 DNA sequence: TGTGCCAGCAGTGGTTGGGGAGGGAGCAATGAGCAGTTCTTC. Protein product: CASSGWGGSNEQFF.

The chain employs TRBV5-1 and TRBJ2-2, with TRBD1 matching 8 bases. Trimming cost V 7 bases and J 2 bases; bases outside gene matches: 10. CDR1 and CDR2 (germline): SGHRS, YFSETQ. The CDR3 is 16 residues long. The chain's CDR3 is CASGTQGARNTGELFF. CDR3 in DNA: TGCGCCAGCGGCACTCAGGGGGCGCGTAACACCGGGGAGCTGTTTTTT.

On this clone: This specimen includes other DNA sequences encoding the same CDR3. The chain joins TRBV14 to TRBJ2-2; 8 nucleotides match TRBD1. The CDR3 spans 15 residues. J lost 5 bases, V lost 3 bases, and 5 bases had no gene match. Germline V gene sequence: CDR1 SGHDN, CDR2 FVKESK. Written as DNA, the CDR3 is TGTGCCAGCAGCCACGGCAGGGGGCGGACCGGGGAGCTGTTTTTT. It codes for CASSHGRGRTGELFF. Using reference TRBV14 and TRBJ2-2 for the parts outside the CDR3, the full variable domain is EAGVTQFPSHSVIEKGQTVTLRCDPISGHDNLYWYRRVMGKEIKFLLHFVKESKQDESGMPNNRFLAERTGGTYSTLKVQPAELEDSGVYFCASSHGRGRTGELFFGEGSRLTVL.